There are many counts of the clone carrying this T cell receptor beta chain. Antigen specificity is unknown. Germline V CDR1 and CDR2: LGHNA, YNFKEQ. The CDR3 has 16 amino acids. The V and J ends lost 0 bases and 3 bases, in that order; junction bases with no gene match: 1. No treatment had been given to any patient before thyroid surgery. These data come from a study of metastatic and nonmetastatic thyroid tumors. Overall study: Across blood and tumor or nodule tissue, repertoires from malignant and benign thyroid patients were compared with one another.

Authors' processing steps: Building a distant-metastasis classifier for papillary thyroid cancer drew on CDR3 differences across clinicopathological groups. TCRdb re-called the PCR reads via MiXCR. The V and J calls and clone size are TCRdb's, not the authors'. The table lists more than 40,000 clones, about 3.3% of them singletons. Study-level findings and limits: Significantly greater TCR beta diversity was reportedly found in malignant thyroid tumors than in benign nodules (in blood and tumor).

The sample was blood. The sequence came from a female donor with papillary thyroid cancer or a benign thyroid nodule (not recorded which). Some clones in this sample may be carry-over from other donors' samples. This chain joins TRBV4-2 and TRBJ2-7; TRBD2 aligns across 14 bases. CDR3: CASSQDGTSGSYEQYF. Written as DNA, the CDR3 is TGTGCCAGCAGCCAAGACGGGACTAGCGGGAGCTACGAGCAGTACTTC.